The 27 T cell receptor beta chains below come from one sample, sequenced in a study of cytomegalovirus exposure and HLA in healthy donors. Primers for the PCR totalled 60 Vbeta and 13 Jbeta. Assay used: immunoSEQ multiplex PCR; TCRdb lists only in-frame clones, some missing. Of about 120,000 clones listed, more than 70% are singletons. The specimen sequenced was PBMCs. All receptors derive from a woman between 50 and 59 years old in good health and CMV-seropositive.

Points on this clone: The sample contains more than one DNA sequence encoding this CDR3. The CDR3 sequence is CASSFGNEQFF. Written as DNA, the CDR3 is TGCGCCAGCAGCTTCGGCAATGAGCAGTTCTTC. The chain joins TRBV5-1 to TRBJ2-1; no reliable D call. Trimming took off 2 bases at V and 6 bases at J, with 3 bases between the two ends. Germline CDR1 reads SGHRS; CDR2 reads YFSETQ. The CDR3 is 11 residues long.

V usage is TRBV29-1 and J usage is TRBJ2-5; D might be TRBD1 (6 bases). CDR1 is SQVTM and CDR2 is ANQGSEA in the germline V gene. CDR3 length: 13 residues. Trimming stripped 2 bases from V and 4 bases from J, with 11 bases between. CDR3 loop: CSVERGLGETQYF. The CDR3 DNA reads as TGCAGCGTTGAAAGGGGGTTAGGAGAGACCCAGTACTTC.

This chain joins TRBV2 and TRBJ2-1; D remains ambiguous. The CDR3 totals 14 residues. Trimming pared 3 bases from V and 0 bases from J, leaving 6 bases between. Germline CDR1 SNHLY, CDR2 FYNNEI. CDR3 bases: TGTGCCAGCAGTGAGATGAGCTCCTACAATGAGCAGTTCTTC. Its protein product is CASSEMSSYNEQFF.

The rearrangement joins TRBV7-6 to TRBJ2-7; TRBD1 aligns across 8 bases. Germline V gives CDR1 SGHVS, CDR2 FNYEAQ. CDR3 size: 17 residues. J was trimmed by 3 bases and V by 3 bases; bases with no gene match: 13. Written as DNA, the CDR3 is TGTGCCAGCAGCTTGGAGACCCCCGGGACAGGATACTACGAGCAGTACTTC. It yields the protein CASSLETPGTGYYEQYF.

This clone appeared a few times. The chain couples TRBV5-5 to TRBJ2-7; no definite D call. Germline assignment: CDR1 SGHKS and CDR2 YYEKEE (reference sequence). This CDR3 comprises 14 residues. The ends were cut back, 0 bases at V and 3 bases at J, with 10 bases in the middle. The DNA for the CDR3 is TGTGCCAGCAGCTTGGCCCCCTGGCTCTACGAGCAGTACTTC. Protein product: CASSLAPWLYEQYF.

The V call is TRBV6-5, the J call TRBJ2-2; D gene unclear. The CDR3 extends over 13 amino acids. Trimming stripped 6 bases from V and 5 bases from J, with 10 bases between. Germline CDR1 MNHEY, CDR2 SVGAGI. CDR3 in DNA: TGTGCCAGCAGCCAACAATCGACCGGGGAGCTGTTTTTT. Its protein product is CASSQQSTGELFF.

This clone was detected only once. J is TRBJ2-3 and V is TRBV30; D gene unclear. V was shortened by 0 bases and J by 7 bases, with 8 bases between the two germline ends. CDR1 is GTSNPN and CDR2 is SVGIG in the germline V gene (reference sequence). The CDR3 loop spans 12 amino acids. The CDR3 is CAWSVVPNTQYF. In nucleotides, the CDR3 is TGTGCCTGGAGTGTAGTTCCTAATACGCAGTATTTT.

The V gene is TRBV2, the J gene TRBJ2-5; D ambiguous. From germline, CDR1 is SNHLY and CDR2 FYNNEI. V was cut by 4 bases and J by 0 bases, with 9 bases left in between. CDR3 length: 14 residues. The CDR3, as DNA: TGTGCCAGCAGTGGCGCCTCGAACCAAGAGACCCAGTACTTC. Translated, it gives CASSGASNQETQYF.

This chain connects TRBV2 to TRBJ2-7; D gene ambiguous. CDR1 is SNHLY and CDR2 is FYNNEI in the germline V gene. The V end was cut by 0 bases, the J end by 3 bases, with 15 bases between. CDR3 size: 16 residues. DNA for the CDR3: TGTGCCAGCAGTGAAGCGGCCCTTTCGATGCACTACGAGCAGTACTTC. This encodes CASSEAALSMHYEQYF.

The chain carries TRBV6-1 and TRBJ2-7; 7 bases agree with TRBD1. CDR1 is MNHNS and CDR2 is SASEGT in the germline V gene. V dropped 6 bases and J dropped 7; count of bases not matched to a gene: 12. The CDR3 runs 14 residues. The DNA for the CDR3 is TGTGCCAGCAGAAGGGACAGCGGAGGAAAAGAGCAGTACTTC. Residues: CASRRDSGGKEQYF.

The chain uses TRBV5-1 and TRBJ2-7; no firm D call. V lost 2 bases and J lost 2, with 11 bases in between. This CDR3 is built from 14 residues. CDR1 is SGHRS, CDR2 YFSETQ, per germline. CDR3 nucleotide sequence: TGCGCCAGCAGCTTAGCGAGTACGACCTACGAGCAGTACTTC. This sequence encodes CASSLASTTYEQYF.

The V and J genes are TRBV6-1 and TRBJ2-1, with 10 bases matching TRBD2. The CDR3 runs to 15 residues. V lost 5 bases and J lost 9; bases outside the gene matches: 10. CDR1 MNHNS and CDR2 SASEGT come from the germline V gene. CDR3: CASSPWSSGSSEQFF. The CDR3 nucleotides read TGTGCCAGCAGTCCCTGGTCTAGCGGGAGTAGTGAGCAGTTCTTC.

The chain combines TRBV7-3 with TRBJ1-1; tentative D call: TRBD1 (5 bases). Trimming cost V 3 bases and J 5 bases, with 19 bases left between them. The CDR3 is made up of 16 amino acids. Germline-derived CDR1 and CDR2 are SGHTA and FQGTGA. The CDR3 here is CASSLYGGVKGTEAFF. In DNA form, the CDR3 reads TGTGCCAGCAGCTTGTACGGAGGGGTAAAAGGGACTGAAGCTTTCTTT.

The chain has TRBV9 and TRBJ2-1; D unclear. Per the germline V gene, CDR1 is SGDLS and CDR2 is YYNGEE. CDR3 size: 15 residues. The V end was cut by 0 bases, the J end by 4 bases, with 11 bases between. Here the CDR3 DNA reads TGTGCCAGCAGCGTAGAAAGAAGTCTATACAATGAGCAGTTCTTC. Protein product: CASSVERSLYNEQFF.

The gene calls are TRBV30 and TRBJ2-7; D may be TRBD2 (5 bases). Trimming removed 0 bases from V and 9 bases from J, with 9 bases in between. The CDR3 has 11 amino acids. Per germline, CDR1 GTSNPN and CDR2 SVGIG (reference sequence). In DNA form, the CDR3 reads TGTGCCTGGAGTGTAGATCGGGGGCAGTACTTC. The encoded protein is CAWSVDRGQYF.

V usage is TRBV6-1 and J usage is TRBJ2-7; 8 nucleotides agree with TRBD1. V dropped 0 bases and J dropped 3; count of bases not matched to a gene: 10. The germline CDR1 and CDR2 sequences are MNHNS and SASEGT. This CDR3 comprises 17 residues. The CDR3 DNA is TGTGCCAGCAGTGAAGCCCCCCGACAGGGGAAAAGCTACGAGCAGTACTTC. Translated: CASSEAPRQGKSYEQYF.

The CDR3: CASSRGSYTQYF. Here the CDR3 DNA reads TGTGCCAGCAGTAGGGGCTCCTATACGCAGTATTTT. This rearrangement joins TRBV27 to TRBJ2-3; maybe TRBD1 (5 bases). V lost 5 bases to trimming and J lost 7 bases, with 10 bases between them. The germline CDR1 and CDR2 sequences are MNHEY and SMNVEV (reference sequence). The CDR3 sequence is 12 residues long.

The V and J genes are TRBV9 and TRBJ2-7; 9 nucleotides agree with TRBD2. This CDR3 region has 15 residues. J lost 2 bases, V lost 5 bases, and 8 bases had no gene match. Germline CDR1 SGDLS, CDR2 YYNGEE. CDR3 in amino acids: CASSRGASGAYEQYF. CDR3 sequence (DNA): TGTGCCAGCAGTAGAGGGGCTAGCGGGGCCTACGAGCAGTACTTC.

This chain links TRBV7-9 with TRBJ2-1, with 10 bases identical to TRBD2. Germline loops: CDR1 SEHNR, CDR2 FQNEAQ (reference sequence). V lost 3 bases and J lost 9; bases outside the gene matches: 5. There are 14 residues in the CDR3. The CDR3 loop reads CASSLGLASSEQFF. The CDR3 DNA reads TGTGCCAGCAGCTTGGGACTAGCGTCAAGTGAGCAGTTCTTC.

The DNA for the CDR3 is TGTGCCAGCAGCATTCTAGCGGGACATCACAATGAGCAGTTCTTC. Protein sequence: CASSILAGHHNEQFF. This chain joins TRBV27 and TRBJ2-1; 9 nucleotides agree with TRBD2. The CDR3 totals 15 residues. The germline CDR1 and CDR2 sequences are MNHEY and SMNVEV (reference sequence). V gave up 6 bases and J gave up 5 bases; unmatched junction bases: 8.

About this clone: A junction end diverges from the germline sequence, so it may reflect a read error. This chain links TRBV4-3 with TRBJ1-1; a weak D match, TRBD1 (5 bases). The CDR3 totals 14 residues. Germline V gives CDR1 LGHNA, CDR2 YSLEER. The DNA of the CDR3 is TGCACCAGCAGCCCGGGGGTTGCGAACACTGAAGCTTTCTTT. Amino acids: CTSSPGVANTEAFF.

The chain links TRBV9 to TRBJ1-5, with D perhaps matching TRBD1 (5 bases). The CDR3 has 15 residues. V was clipped by 4 bases and J by 5 bases, with 16 bases between them. In germline, CDR1 is SGDLS, CDR2 YYNGEE. DNA of the CDR3: TGTGCCAGCAGCCTCCAAGGGGCCTCCGATCAGCCCCAGCATTTT. Translated: CASSLQGASDQPQHF.

The genes are TRBV29-1 and TRBJ2-2; 9 nucleotides align to TRBD2. Germline values: CDR1 SQVTM, CDR2 ANQGSEA. The CDR3 extends over 14 amino acids. V shed 1 base, J shed 5 bases, and the junction held 2 bases outside the gene matches. The CDR3 protein is CSVEVAGGTGELFF. The DNA for the CDR3 is TGCAGCGTTGAAGTGGCGGGGGGGACCGGGGAGCTGTTTTTT.

This chain connects TRBV11-1 to TRBJ2-3; 8 bases are shared with TRBD2. V lost 3 bases to trimming and J lost 6 bases; unmatched junction nucleotides: 11. The CDR3 extends over 16 amino acids. CDR1 and CDR2 (germline): SGHAT, FQDESV (reference sequence). The CDR3 bases are TGTGCCAGCAGCTTTAAGGTGTCGCCGGGGGGGGATACGCAGTATTTT. As protein: CASSFKVSPGGDTQYF.

V is TRBV27 and J is TRBJ1-2; D gene unclear. Germline V gives CDR1 MNHEY, CDR2 SMNVEV (reference sequence). V gave up 6 bases and J gave up 0 bases, with 11 bases separating them. The CDR3 is 14 residues long. This chain's CDR3 is CASSSGIPNYGYTF. The DNA for the CDR3 is TGTGCCAGCAGCTCGGGGATTCCTAACTATGGCTACACCTTC.

The chain joins TRBV4-2 to TRBJ2-3; the match to TRBD2 covers 9 bases. This CDR3 contains 16 residues. Per germline, CDR1 LGHNA and CDR2 YNFKEQ. Trimming removed 0 bases from V and 0 bases from J; junction bases left unmatched: 1. This chain's CDR3 is CASSQEAGGSTDTQYF. In DNA form, the CDR3 reads TGTGCCAGCAGCCAAGAAGCGGGAGGCAGCACAGATACGCAGTATTTT.

The chain carries TRBV6-6 and TRBJ2-1, with TRBD1 matching 8 bases. Per germline, CDR1 MNHNY and CDR2 SVGAGI (reference sequence). The CDR3 contains 15 residues. With V trimmed by 8 bases and J by 2 bases, 8 bases remained unmatched. Here the CDR3 DNA reads TGTGCCAGCTATTCGACAGGGGAAACCTACAATGAGCAGTTCTTC. The encoded protein is CASYSTGETYNEQFF.